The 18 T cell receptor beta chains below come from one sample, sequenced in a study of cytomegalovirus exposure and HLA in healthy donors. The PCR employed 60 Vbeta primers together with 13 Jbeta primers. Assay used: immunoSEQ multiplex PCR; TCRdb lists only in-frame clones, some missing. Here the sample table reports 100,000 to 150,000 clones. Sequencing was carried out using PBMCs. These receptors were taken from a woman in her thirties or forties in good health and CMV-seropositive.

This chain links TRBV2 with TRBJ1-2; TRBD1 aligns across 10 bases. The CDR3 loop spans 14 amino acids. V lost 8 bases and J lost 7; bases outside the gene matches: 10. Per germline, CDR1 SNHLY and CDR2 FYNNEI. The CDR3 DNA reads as TGTGCCAGCCACCGAGAGAGGGACAGGGGTGGCTACACCTTC. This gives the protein CASHRERDRGGYTF.

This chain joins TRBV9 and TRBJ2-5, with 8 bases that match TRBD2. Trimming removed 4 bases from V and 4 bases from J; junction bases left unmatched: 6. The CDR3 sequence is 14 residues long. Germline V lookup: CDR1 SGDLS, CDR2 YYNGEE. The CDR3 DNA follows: TGTGCCAGCAGCATCCGTCTAGCGGGAGAGACCCAGTACTTC. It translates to CASSIRLAGETQYF.

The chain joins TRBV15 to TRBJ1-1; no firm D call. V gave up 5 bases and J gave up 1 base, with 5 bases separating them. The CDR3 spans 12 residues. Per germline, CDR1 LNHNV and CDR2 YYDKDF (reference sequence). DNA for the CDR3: TGTGCCACCAGCCACAGGAACACTGAAGCTTTCTTT. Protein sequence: CATSHRNTEAFF.

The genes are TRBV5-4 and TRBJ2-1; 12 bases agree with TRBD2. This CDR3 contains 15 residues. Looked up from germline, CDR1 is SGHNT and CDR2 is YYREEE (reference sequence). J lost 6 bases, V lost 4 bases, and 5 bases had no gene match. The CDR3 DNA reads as TGTGCCAGCAGCCCTGGGACTAGCGGGCCCAATGAGCAGTTCTTC. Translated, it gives CASSPGTSGPNEQFF.

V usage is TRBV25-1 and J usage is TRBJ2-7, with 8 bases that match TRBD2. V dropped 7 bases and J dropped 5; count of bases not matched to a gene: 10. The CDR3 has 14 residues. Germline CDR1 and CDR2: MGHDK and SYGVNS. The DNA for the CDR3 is TGTGCCAGCACCTTGAGCGGGAGACGTCACGAGCAGTACTTC. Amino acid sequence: CASTLSGRRHEQYF.

The CDR3 here is CASSLESGDGYTF. CDR3 in DNA: TGTGCCAGCAGCTTAGAGTCTGGAGATGGCTACACCTTC. The chain uses TRBV11-3 and TRBJ1-2, with D unresolved. Germline lookup yields CDR1 SGHNT and CDR2 YENEEA. Trimming left V 0 bases short and J 6 bases short, with 8 bases between. The CDR3 extends over 13 amino acids.

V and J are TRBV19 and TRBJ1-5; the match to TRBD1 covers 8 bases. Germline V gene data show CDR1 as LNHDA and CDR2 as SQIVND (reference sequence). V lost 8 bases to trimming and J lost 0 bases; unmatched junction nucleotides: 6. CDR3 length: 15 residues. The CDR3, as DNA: TGTGCCAGTGCAGGCACAGGGGGTAGCAATCAGCCCCAGCATTTT. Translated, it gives CASAGTGGSNQPQHF.

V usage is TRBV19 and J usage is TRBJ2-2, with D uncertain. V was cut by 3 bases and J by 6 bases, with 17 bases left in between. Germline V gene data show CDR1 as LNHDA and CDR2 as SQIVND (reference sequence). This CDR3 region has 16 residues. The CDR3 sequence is CASSIQVVAVAGELFF. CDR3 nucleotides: TGTGCCAGTAGTATTCAGGTAGTGGCAGTAGCCGGGGAGCTGTTTTTT.

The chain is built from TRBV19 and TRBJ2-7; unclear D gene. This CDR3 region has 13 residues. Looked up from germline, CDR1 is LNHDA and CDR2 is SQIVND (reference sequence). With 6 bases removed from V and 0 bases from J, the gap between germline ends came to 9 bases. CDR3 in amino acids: CASSLSFSYEQYF. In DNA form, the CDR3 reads TGTGCCAGTAGCCTTTCTTTCTCCTACGAGCAGTACTTC.

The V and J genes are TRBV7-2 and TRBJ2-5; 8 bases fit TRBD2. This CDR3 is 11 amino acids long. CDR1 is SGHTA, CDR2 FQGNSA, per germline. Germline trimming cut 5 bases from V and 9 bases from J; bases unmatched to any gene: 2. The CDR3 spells CASSPLAAQYF. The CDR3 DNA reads TGTGCCAGCAGCCCACTAGCGGCCCAGTACTTC.

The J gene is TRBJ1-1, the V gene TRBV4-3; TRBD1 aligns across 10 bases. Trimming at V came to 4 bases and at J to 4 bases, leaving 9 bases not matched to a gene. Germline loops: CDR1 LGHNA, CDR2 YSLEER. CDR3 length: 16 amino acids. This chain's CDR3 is CASSLLIGTGVTEAFF. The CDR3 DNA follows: TGCGCCAGCAGCCTTTTAATCGGGACAGGGGTCACTGAAGCTTTCTTT.

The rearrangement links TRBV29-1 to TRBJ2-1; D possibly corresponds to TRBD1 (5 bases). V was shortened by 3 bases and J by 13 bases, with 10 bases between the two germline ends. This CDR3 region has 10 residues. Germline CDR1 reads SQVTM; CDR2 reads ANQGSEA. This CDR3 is CSVDGQGQFF. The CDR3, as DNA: TGCAGCGTTGATGGGCAGGGTCAGTTCTTC.

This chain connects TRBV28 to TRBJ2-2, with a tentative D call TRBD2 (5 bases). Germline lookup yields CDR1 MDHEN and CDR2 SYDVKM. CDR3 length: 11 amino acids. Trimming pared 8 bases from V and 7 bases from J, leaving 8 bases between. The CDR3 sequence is CASSRGGELFF. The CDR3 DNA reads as TGTGCCAGCTCCCGGGGCGGGGAGCTGTTTTTT.

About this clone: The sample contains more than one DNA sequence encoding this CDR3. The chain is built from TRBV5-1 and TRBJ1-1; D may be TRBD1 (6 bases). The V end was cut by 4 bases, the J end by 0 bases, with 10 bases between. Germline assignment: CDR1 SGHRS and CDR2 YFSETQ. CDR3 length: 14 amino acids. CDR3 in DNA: TGCGCCAGCAGCATGGGGGCGATGAACACTGAAGCTTTCTTT. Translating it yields CASSMGAMNTEAFF.

The CDR3 DNA reads as TGTGCCAGCAGTCCCGATAAGAGGGACTATGGCTACACCTTC. Its translation is CASSPDKRDYGYTF. The rearrangement joins TRBV27 to TRBJ1-2, with no clear D. CDR3 length: 14 amino acids. Per the germline V gene, CDR1 is MNHEY and CDR2 is SMNVEV (reference sequence). Trimming cost V 5 bases and J 3 bases, with 13 bases left between them.

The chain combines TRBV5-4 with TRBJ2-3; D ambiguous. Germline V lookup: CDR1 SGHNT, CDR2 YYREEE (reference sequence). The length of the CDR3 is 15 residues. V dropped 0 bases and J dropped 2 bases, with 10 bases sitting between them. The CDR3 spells CASSLGLPTTDTQYF. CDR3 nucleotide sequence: TGTGCCAGCAGCTTGGGACTCCCGACCACAGATACGCAGTATTTT.

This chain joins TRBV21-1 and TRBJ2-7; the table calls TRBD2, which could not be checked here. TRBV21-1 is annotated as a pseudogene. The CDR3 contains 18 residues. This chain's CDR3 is CASSLLGTSGPGSYEQYF. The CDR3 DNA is TGTGCCAGCAGCCTTCTCGGGACTAGCGGACCCGGCTCCTACGAGCAGTACTTC.

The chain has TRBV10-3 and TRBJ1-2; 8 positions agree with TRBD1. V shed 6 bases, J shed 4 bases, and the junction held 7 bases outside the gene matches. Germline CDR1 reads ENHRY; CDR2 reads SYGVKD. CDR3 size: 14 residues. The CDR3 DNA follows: TGTGCCATCAGGGATGACAGGGGTGGCTATGGCTACACCTTC. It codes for CAIRDDRGGYGYTF.